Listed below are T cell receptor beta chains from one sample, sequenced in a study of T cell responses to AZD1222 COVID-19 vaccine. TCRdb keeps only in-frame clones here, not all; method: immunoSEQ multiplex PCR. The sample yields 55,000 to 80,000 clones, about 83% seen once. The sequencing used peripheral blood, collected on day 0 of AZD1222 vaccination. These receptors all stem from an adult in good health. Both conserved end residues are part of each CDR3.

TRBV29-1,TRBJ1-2,CSVVGGSGYGYTF
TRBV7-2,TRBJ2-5,CASSRPGTGEETQYF
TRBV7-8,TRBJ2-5,CASSLVDENQETQYF
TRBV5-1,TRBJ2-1,CASSLGDKHNEQFF
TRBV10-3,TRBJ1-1,CAISENRNTEAFF
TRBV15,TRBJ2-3,CATSTPGRGSVDTQYF
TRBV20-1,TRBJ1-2,CGSRPYGYTF
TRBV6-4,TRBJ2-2,CASSRQAGSTGELFF
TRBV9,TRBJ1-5,CASSVGTDIKPQHF
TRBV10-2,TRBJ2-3,CASSEIGDTQYF
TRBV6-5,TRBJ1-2,CASTRDRGDYGYTF